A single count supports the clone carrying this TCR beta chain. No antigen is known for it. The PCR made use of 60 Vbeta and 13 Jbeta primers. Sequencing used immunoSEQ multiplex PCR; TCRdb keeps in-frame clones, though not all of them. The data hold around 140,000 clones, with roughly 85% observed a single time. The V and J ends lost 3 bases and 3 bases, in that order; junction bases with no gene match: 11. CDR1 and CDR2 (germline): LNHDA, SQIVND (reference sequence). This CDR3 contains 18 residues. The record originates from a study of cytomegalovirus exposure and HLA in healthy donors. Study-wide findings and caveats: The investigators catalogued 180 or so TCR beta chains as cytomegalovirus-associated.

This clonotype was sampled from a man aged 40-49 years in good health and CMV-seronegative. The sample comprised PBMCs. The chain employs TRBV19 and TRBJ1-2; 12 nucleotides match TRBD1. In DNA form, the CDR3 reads TGTGCCAGTAGTATCCTCGGGACAGGGGGCGAAGAAGACTATGGCTACACCTTC. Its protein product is CASSILGTGGEEDYGYTF.